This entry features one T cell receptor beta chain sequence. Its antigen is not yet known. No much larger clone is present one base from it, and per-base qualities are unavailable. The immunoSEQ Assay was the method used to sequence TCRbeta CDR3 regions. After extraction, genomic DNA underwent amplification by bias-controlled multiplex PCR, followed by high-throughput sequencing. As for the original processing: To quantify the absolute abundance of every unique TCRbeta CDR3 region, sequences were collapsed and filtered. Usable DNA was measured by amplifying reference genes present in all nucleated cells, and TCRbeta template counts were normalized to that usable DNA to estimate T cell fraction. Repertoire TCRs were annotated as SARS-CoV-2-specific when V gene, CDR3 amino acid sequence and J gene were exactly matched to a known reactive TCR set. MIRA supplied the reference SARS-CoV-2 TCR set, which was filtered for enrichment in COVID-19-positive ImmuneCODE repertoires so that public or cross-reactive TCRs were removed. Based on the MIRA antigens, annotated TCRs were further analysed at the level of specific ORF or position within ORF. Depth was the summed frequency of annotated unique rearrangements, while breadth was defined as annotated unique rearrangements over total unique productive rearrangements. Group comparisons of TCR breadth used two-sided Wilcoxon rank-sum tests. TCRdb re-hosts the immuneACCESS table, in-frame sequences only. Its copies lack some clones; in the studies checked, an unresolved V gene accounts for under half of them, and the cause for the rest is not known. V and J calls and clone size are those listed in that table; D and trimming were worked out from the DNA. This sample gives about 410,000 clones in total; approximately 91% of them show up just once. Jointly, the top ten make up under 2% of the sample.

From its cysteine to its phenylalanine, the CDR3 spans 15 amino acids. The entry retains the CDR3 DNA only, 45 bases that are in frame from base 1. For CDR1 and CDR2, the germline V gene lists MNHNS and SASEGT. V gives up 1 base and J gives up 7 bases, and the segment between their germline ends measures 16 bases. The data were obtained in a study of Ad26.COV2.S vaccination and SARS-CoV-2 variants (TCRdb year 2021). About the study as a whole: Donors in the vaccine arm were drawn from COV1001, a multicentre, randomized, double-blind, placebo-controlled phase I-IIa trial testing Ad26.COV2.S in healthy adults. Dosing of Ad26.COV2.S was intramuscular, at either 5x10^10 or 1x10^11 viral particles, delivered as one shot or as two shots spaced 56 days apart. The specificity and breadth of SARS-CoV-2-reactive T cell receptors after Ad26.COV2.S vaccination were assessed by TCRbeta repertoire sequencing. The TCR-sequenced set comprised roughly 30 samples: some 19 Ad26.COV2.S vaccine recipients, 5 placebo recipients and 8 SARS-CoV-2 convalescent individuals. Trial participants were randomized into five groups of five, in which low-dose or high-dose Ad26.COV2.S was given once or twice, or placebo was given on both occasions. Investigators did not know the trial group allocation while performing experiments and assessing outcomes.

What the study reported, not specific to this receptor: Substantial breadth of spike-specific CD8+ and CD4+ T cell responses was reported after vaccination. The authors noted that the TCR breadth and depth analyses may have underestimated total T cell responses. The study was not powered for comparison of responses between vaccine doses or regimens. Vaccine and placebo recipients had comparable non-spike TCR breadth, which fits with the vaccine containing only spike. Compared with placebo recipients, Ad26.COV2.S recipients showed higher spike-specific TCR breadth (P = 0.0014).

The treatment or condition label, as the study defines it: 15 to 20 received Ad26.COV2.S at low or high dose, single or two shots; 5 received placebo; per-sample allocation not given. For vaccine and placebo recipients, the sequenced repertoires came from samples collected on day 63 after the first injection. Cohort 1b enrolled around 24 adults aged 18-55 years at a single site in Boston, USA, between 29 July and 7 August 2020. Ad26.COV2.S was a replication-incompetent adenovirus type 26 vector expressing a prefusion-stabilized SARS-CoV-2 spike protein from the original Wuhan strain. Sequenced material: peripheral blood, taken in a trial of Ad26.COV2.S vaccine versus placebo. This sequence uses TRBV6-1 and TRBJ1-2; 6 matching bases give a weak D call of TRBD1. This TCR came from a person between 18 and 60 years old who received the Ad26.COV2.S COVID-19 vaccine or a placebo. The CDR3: CASSEEGGPWGGYTF. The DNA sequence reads TGTGCCAGCAGTGAAGAAGGGGGACCTTGGGGTGGCTACACCTTC.